The 29 T cell receptor beta chains below all came from one sample that was sequenced in a study of blood T cells in healthy people across ages. It was with a sample-barcoded 5' primer and a J-beta primer mix that a second PCR of about 7 to 12 cycles was run. Each CDR3 protein gets one entry after TCRdb re-called the 5' RACE reads with MiXCR. The sample records roughly 1.9 million distinct CDR3 sequences, 30% to 40% being singletons. The sample taken for sequencing was blood. Source of these receptors: a human donor in good health.

Many counts were recorded for this clonotype. Written as DNA, the CDR3 is TGTGCCACCAGCAGTCAAGGTCGCGAGCAGTACTTC. It encodes CATSSQGREQYF. The chain links TRBV15 to TRBJ2-7; no clear D gene. The V and J ends lost 3 bases and 6 bases respectively, with 9 bases between them. The germline V gene encodes CDR1 LNHNV and CDR2 YYDKDF (reference sequence). The CDR3 runs to 12 residues.

This chain uses TRBV20-1 with TRBJ2-7; D unclear. Germline values: CDR1 DFQATT, CDR2 SNEGSKA (reference sequence). The CDR3 consists of 13 residues. The V and J ends lost 3 bases and 3 bases respectively, with 12 bases between them. The CDR3 DNA reads as TGCAGTGCTAGGGGTCGGCAGCACTACGAGCAGTACTTC. Encoded protein: CSARGRQHYEQYF.

The genes are TRBV4-3 and TRBJ2-5; the D gene could be TRBD1 or TRBD2 (6 bases each). The J call could be wrong; TRBJ2-7 is a better fit for the DNA end. Per the germline V gene, CDR1 is LGHNA and CDR2 is YSLEER. The CDR3 loop spans 13 amino acids. CDR3 amino acids: CASRNAGHPEQYF. The CDR3, as DNA: TGCGCCAGCAGGAATGCGGGACACCCCGAGCAGTACTTC.

This clonotype came up a few times. J is TRBJ2-5 and V is TRBV5-1; TRBD1 matches at 7 bases. This CDR3 comprises 14 residues. J gave up 11 bases and V 0 bases, and 10 bases lay outside the gene matches. Germline-derived CDR1 and CDR2 are SGHRS and YFSETQ. CDR3 sequence (DNA): TGCGCCAGCAGCTTGGGGGACAGAGCTTGGGAGCAGTACTTC. Encoded protein: CASSLGDRAWEQYF. The full variable domain, in which reference TRBV5-1 and TRBJ2-5 provide the parts outside the CDR3, is KAGVTQTPRYLIKTRGQQVTLSCSPISGHRSVSWYQQTPGQGLQFLFEYFSETQRNKGNFPGRFSGRQFSNSRSEMNVSTLELGDSALYLCASSLGDRAWEQYFGPGTRLLVL.

V and J are TRBV2 and TRBJ2-3; D not resolved. V was cut by 6 bases and J by 4 bases, with 14 bases left in between. CDR1 SNHLY and CDR2 FYNNEI come from the germline V gene. The CDR3 loop spans 14 amino acids. CDR3 sequence reads: CASRPDLNSDTQYF. CDR3 in DNA: TGTGCCAGCAGACCTGACTTGAACTCAGATACGCAGTATTTT.

This clonotype appeared once. The V gene is TRBV4-2, the J gene TRBJ2-7, with 12 bases identical to TRBD1. The better agreement between TRBJ2-1 and the DNA end casts doubt on the J call. CDR3 length: 17 residues. Per germline, CDR1 LGHNA and CDR2 YNFKEQ. The CDR3 nucleotides read TGTGCCAGCAGCCACGCCGTGGGACAGGGGGCTAGAAATGAGCAGTTCTTC. Protein sequence: CASSHAVGQGARNEQFF.

V gene TRBV3-1 combines with J gene TRBJ1-1; D is ambiguous. The CDR3 is 11 amino acids. Germline assignment: CDR1 LGHDT and CDR2 YNNKEL (reference sequence). Trimming stripped 8 bases from V and 8 bases from J, with 12 bases between. The CDR3 nucleotides read TGTGCCAGCGGCCTACTCCACGAAGCTTTCTTT. Its translation: CASGLLHEAFF.

This chain connects TRBV7-3 to TRBJ2-1; perhaps TRBD2 as D (5 bases). The CDR3 is 13 amino acids. V was cut by 2 bases and J by 11 bases, with 13 bases left in between. The germline V gene has CDR1 SGHTA and CDR2 FQGTGA. This CDR3 reads CASSLGSGYQQFF. In DNA, the CDR3 is TGTGCCAGCAGCTTAGGTTCGGGGTATCAGCAGTTCTTC.

The chain links TRBV7-2 to TRBJ1-2; unclear D gene. This CDR3 is built from 15 residues. The V end lost 0 bases, the J end lost 2 bases, and 10 bases lay between the germline ends. The germline V gene has CDR1 SGHTA and CDR2 FQGNSA. Written as DNA, the CDR3 is TGTGCCAGCAGCTTAGCGGTCACGTCGAACTATGGCTACACCTTC. This translates into CASSLAVTSNYGYTF.

This sequence joins TRBV2 and TRBJ2-6; no firm D call. The germline V and J ends were trimmed by 3 bases and 1 base, with 7 bases remaining between them. The CDR3 has 15 amino acids. The germline gives CDR1 SNHLY, CDR2 FYNNEI. This chain's CDR3 is CASSDIGSGANVLTF. CDR3 DNA sequence: TGTGCCAGCAGTGATATAGGGTCTGGGGCCAACGTCCTGACTTTC.

V gene TRBV15 combines with J gene TRBJ1-1; no clear D gene. The germline V gene has CDR1 LNHNV and CDR2 YYDKDF (reference sequence). V was trimmed by 0 bases and J by 4 bases, leaving 6 bases between them. CDR3 length equals 13 residues. The CDR3 DNA reads TGTGCCACCAGCAGAGAGGAGTTCACTGAAGCTTTCTTT. Its protein product is CATSREEFTEAFF.

V and J are TRBV2 and TRBJ1-5; D ambiguous. Germline loops: CDR1 SNHLY, CDR2 FYNNEI. V was shortened by 4 bases and J by 2 bases, with 9 bases between the two germline ends. The CDR3 runs to 14 residues. CDR3 sequence: CASSGPVGNQPQHF. In DNA form, the CDR3 reads TGTGCCAGCAGTGGGCCCGTTGGCAATCAGCCCCAGCATTTT.

This clonotype was seen a few times. This chain connects TRBV29-1 to TRBJ2-2; D gene unclear. V was trimmed by 4 bases and J by 2 bases, leaving 11 bases between them. The CDR3 consists of 14 residues. Germline CDR1 SQVTM, CDR2 ANQGSEA. The CDR3 DNA is TGCAGCGTTGCCAAGAACAGAAACACCGGGGAGCTGTTTTTT. Translation gives CSVAKNRNTGELFF.

This clonotype was seen at least ten times. The chain couples TRBV5-1 to TRBJ2-3, with 9 bases that match TRBD2. Germline CDR1 and CDR2: SGHRS and YFSETQ. Losses at the gene ends were 0 bases for V and 1 base for J; bases not matched to a gene: 3. This CDR3 has 16 amino acids. CDR3 in amino acids: CASSLEGLAGTDTQYF. DNA for the CDR3: TGCGCCAGCAGCTTGGAGGGACTAGCCGGCACAGATACGCAGTATTTT. Complete variable domain (other parts from reference TRBV5-1 and TRBJ2-3): KAGVTQTPRYLIKTRGQQVTLSCSPISGHRSVSWYQQTPGQGLQFLFEYFSETQRNKGNFPGRFSGRQFSNSRSEMNVSTLELGDSALYLCASSLEGLAGTDTQYFGPGTRLTVL.

To note about this clonotype: One base away lies a much larger clone, so this may be a sequencing read error. The gene calls are TRBV4-3 and TRBJ2-7; TRBD1 is a possible D gene (6 bases). Germline values: CDR1 LGHNA, CDR2 YSLEER. The CDR3 is 15 amino acids. The CDR3: CASSQNSGTIYGQYF. The CDR3 bases are TGCGCCAGCAGCCAAAACTCCGGGACAATCTACGGGCAGTACTTC.

The chain couples TRBV20-1 to TRBJ2-5; no definite D call. Trimming took 6 bases from V and 5 from J, leaving 16 bases between them. This CDR3 region has 13 residues. CDR1 and CDR2 from the germline V gene are DFQATT and SNEGSKA (reference sequence). In nucleotides, the CDR3 is TGCAGTGCCCTTCTCGTAAAGAGGGAGACCCAGTACTTC. Its protein is CSALLVKRETQYF.

This clonotype came up a few times. The rearrangement joins TRBV7-2 to TRBJ2-5; weak D call: TRBD2 (6 bases). This CDR3 is 13 amino acids long. Germline CDR1 reads SGHTA; CDR2 reads FQGNSA. The germline V and J ends were trimmed by 5 bases and 5 bases, with 12 bases remaining between them. The DNA of the CDR3 is TGTGCCAGCAGCGTCCGCAGCGGGGAGACCCAGTACTTC. It encodes CASSVRSGETQYF. The full variable domain, with the rest looked up from reference TRBV7-2 and TRBJ2-5, is GAGVSQSPSNKVTEKGKDVELRCDPISGHTALYWYRQSLGQGLEFLIYFQGNSAPDKSGLPSDRFSAERTGGSVSTLTIQRTQQEDSAVYLCASSVRSGETQYFGPGTRLLVL.

V and J are TRBV4-3 and TRBJ2-6; D is unresolved. V shed 1 base and J shed 0 bases, with 10 bases lying between them. Germline loops: CDR1 LGHNA, CDR2 YSLEER. CDR3 length: 17 amino acids. CDR3 nucleotide sequence: TGCGCCAGCAGCCAAGGCAGCGCCTACTCTGGGGCCAACGTCCTGACTTTC. Protein sequence: CASSQGSAYSGANVLTF.

The chain uses TRBV12-3 or TRBV12-4 and TRBJ1-5; no reliable D call. Trimming removed 2 bases at V and 5 bases at J, with 10 bases between. This CDR3 comprises 14 residues. CDR3 sequence reads: CASSLNGPHQPQHF. The CDR3 nucleotides read TGTGCCAGCAGTTTAAACGGACCTCATCAGCCCCAGCATTTT.

In this sample, this clonotype turned up many times. The V gene is TRBV5-6, the J gene TRBJ2-4; 8 bases map to TRBD1. V dropped 3 bases and J dropped 7; count of bases not matched to a gene: 3. This CDR3 spans 13 amino acids. Germline V gene lookup returns CDR1 SGHDT and CDR2 YYEEEE. CDR3: CASSYGDRNIQYF. For the CDR3, the DNA is TGTGCCAGCAGCTACGGGGACAGGAACATTCAGTACTTC.

The rearrangement links TRBV28 to TRBJ1-4; D gene ambiguous. The CDR3 is 14 amino acids. The V gene lost 5 bases and the J gene lost 0 bases, with 7 bases spanning the gap. Germline V gives CDR1 MDHEN, CDR2 SYDVKM. In DNA form, the CDR3 reads TGTGCCAGCAGTCTAATGTCAACTAATGAAAAACTGTTTTTT. This gives the protein CASSLMSTNEKLFF.

This clonotype was recorded only once. A much bigger clone sits one base away, suggesting this may be a read error. The chain recombines TRBV29-1 with TRBJ1-2; tentative D call: TRBD1 (5 bases). Germline V gene data show CDR1 as SQVTM and CDR2 as ANQGSEA. V was trimmed by 4 bases and J by 4 bases, leaving 10 bases between them. The CDR3 has 12 amino acids. The CDR3 DNA reads TGCAGCGTTGGACAGAACAGCTATGGCTACACCTTC. As protein: CSVGQNSYGYTF.

In its sample, this clonotype was seen a few times. The V call is TRBV24-1, the J call TRBJ2-3; either TRBD1 or TRBD2 may supply D (5 bases each). The CDR3 totals 16 residues. The germline gives CDR1 KGHDR, CDR2 SFDVKD. Trimming took off 4 bases at V and 2 bases at J, with 15 bases between the two ends. The CDR3 DNA sequence: TGTGCCACCAGTGAGGGACGGACGATATTCACAGATACGCAGTATTTT. This translates into CATSEGRTIFTDTQYF.

The chain has TRBV24-1 and TRBJ1-5; D unresolved. Germline loops: CDR1 KGHDR, CDR2 SFDVKD. Trimming stripped 3 bases from V and 4 bases from J, with 9 bases between. The CDR3 sequence is 14 residues long. In DNA, the CDR3 is TGTGCCACCAGTGATGTGGGGAGGAATCAGCCCCAGCATTTT. Translation: CATSDVGRNQPQHF.

V is TRBV14 and J is TRBJ2-7; tentatively, D is TRBD1 or TRBD2 (5 bases each). Germline CDR1 is SGHDN and CDR2 is FVKESK. Trimming stripped 6 bases from V and 4 bases from J, with 19 bases between. This CDR3 region has 15 residues. This chain's CDR3 is CASSHRGRDRYEQYF. Written as DNA, the CDR3 is TGTGCCAGCAGTCACCGGGGCAGGGATCGTTACGAGCAGTACTTC.

CDR3 DNA sequence: TGCGCCAGCAGCTCAGGACCCTCTCGCTCTGGGGCCAACGTCCTGACTTTC. Translated: CASSSGPSRSGANVLTF. The gene calls are TRBV5-1 and TRBJ2-6; no clear D. Germline loops: CDR1 SGHRS, CDR2 YFSETQ. With 3 bases removed from V and 0 bases from J, the gap between germline ends came to 13 bases. This CDR3 has 17 residues.

The chain uses TRBV5-5 and TRBJ2-7; no reliable D call. Germline assignment: CDR1 SGHKS and CDR2 YYEKEE (reference sequence). The V and J ends lost 2 bases and 2 bases respectively, with 14 bases between them. There are 15 residues in the CDR3. The CDR3 DNA reads TGTGCCAGCAGCTTAGAACGAAGGGTAACCTACGAGCAGTACTTC. As protein: CASSLERRVTYEQYF.

This clonotype showed up many times. The chain's CDR3 is CASSPGVQGYEQYF. Written as DNA, the CDR3 is TGTGCCAGCAGTCCGGGGGTCCAGGGGTACGAGCAGTACTTC. The chain combines TRBV6-5 with TRBJ2-7; D could derive from TRBD1 or TRBD2 (6 bases each). The CDR3 has 14 residues. Germline loops: CDR1 MNHEY, CDR2 SVGAGI. V dropped 5 bases and J dropped 4 bases, with 15 bases sitting between them.

This clonotype was counted only a few times. The CDR3 DNA reads as TGTGCCAGCAAGGGGGACAGGGGGCCGTCTGAAGCTTTCTTT. Protein: CASKGDRGPSEAFF. The chain carries TRBV2 and TRBJ1-1, with 12 bases that match TRBD1. V trimming: 7 bases; J trimming: 6 bases; junction bases outside the gene matches: 6. The CDR3 consists of 14 residues. CDR1 and CDR2 from the germline V gene are SNHLY and FYNNEI.